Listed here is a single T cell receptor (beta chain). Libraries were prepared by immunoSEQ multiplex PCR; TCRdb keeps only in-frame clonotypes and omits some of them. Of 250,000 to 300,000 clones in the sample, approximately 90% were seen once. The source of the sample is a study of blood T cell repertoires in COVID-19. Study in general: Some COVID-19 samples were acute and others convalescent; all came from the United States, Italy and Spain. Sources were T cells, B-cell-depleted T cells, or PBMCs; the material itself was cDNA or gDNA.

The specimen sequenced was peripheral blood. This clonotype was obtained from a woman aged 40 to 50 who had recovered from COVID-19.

CDR3 sequence: CSVAADSHYGYTF. The CDR3 DNA is TGCAGCGTTGCGGCGGACAGCCACTATGGCTACACCTTC. The V gene is TRBV29-1, the J gene TRBJ1-2, with D possibly being TRBD1 (6 bases). Germline V gene sequence: CDR1 SQVTM, CDR2 ANQGSEA. V lost 4 bases and J lost 3, with 12 bases in between. The length of the CDR3 is 13 residues.